This is a list of T cell receptor beta chains from one sample in a study of siplizumab effects on memory and regulatory T cells. TCRdb keeps only in-frame clones here, not all; method: immunoSEQ multiplex PCR. The data hold 95,000 to 100,000 clones, with around 90% observed a single time. The material sequenced was non-Treg CD4+ T cells sorted from blood. These receptors all come from a human donor in good health. Both conserved end residues are part of each CDR3.

TRBV18	TRBJ2-5	CASSPPTGRETQYF
TRBV19	TRBJ1-4	CASSNPTIRAEKLFF
TRBV6-5	TRBJ2-1	CASLRRGGEQFF
TRBV30	TRBJ2-6	CAWKGASGANVLTF
TRBV28	TRBJ1-1	CASSSPGGGDSEAFF
TRBV7-9	TRBJ1-2	CASSLDGGSLTYTF
TRBV6-5	TRBJ1-2	CASSRPGQGSYGYTF
TRBV9	TRBJ2-2	CASSVAGDINTGELFF
TRBV19	TRBJ1-1	CASSIWETPEAFF
TRBV9	TRBJ2-2	CASSGYRGRAGELFF
TRBV5-1	TRBJ2-2	CASSFLDFQTGELFF
TRBV6-1	.	CASSRDRGTPYEQYF
TRBV29-1	TRBJ2-6	CSVDVGSGANVLTF
TRBV28	TRBJ2-7	CATRGSGLIYEQYF
TRBV19	TRBJ1-3	CASSIETGGIPGNTIYF
TRBV7-9	TRBJ2-7	CASSSGTGGFEQYF
TRBV6-1	TRBJ1-1	CASSEGRGRRGTEAFF
TRBV19	TRBJ2-2	CASSIGPSAGELFF
TRBV13	TRBJ2-4	CASSSRVLAKNIQYF
TRBV7-9	TRBJ1-2	CASSLLGDYGYTF
TRBV14	TRBJ1-5	CASSQGRGLDQPQHF
TRBV9	TRBJ2-5	CASSALAGIPETQYF
TRBV19	TRBJ1-2	CASATQWDGYTF
TRBV11-2	TRBJ2-3	CASSGGQGVGTDTQYF
TRBV6-5	TRBJ1-5	CASSYSGTGQEPQHF
TRBV4-1	TRBJ1-1	CASSQVTGKTEAFF
TRBV6-5	TRBJ2-5	CASRRGNRGGETQYF
TRBV9	TRBJ2-1	CASSVVSGANEQFF
TRBV4-1	TRBJ2-3	CASSRDGGWSTDTQYF
TRBV6-1	TRBJ1-5	CASKSAGNQPQHF
TRBV5-4	TRBJ2-5	CASSLAGVQETQYF
TRBV28	TRBJ1-1	CASGPLTEAFF
TRBV27	TRBJ2-7	CAKEGARPYEQYF
TRBV9	TRBJ2-1	CASSVVSNEQFF
TRBV15	TRBJ2-2	CATSADKHGRVGELFF
TRBV11-3	TRBJ2-5	CASSFRGEGQETQYF
TRBV19	TRBJ2-1	CASSIVGAGNEQFF
TRBV7-9	TRBJ2-3	CASSLDRATDTQYF
TRBV6-5	TRBJ2-7	CASSSNYEQYF
TRBV5-1	TRBJ2-2	CASSYLTGGIGELFF
TRBV4-1	TRBJ1-5	CASSQEGDRGMGGYSNQPQHF
TRBV19	TRBJ2-7	CASSGMDEQYF
TRBV4-2	TRBJ1-5	CASSQERGYNQPQHF
TRBV7-7	TRBJ2-5	CASSRSGTGEETQYF